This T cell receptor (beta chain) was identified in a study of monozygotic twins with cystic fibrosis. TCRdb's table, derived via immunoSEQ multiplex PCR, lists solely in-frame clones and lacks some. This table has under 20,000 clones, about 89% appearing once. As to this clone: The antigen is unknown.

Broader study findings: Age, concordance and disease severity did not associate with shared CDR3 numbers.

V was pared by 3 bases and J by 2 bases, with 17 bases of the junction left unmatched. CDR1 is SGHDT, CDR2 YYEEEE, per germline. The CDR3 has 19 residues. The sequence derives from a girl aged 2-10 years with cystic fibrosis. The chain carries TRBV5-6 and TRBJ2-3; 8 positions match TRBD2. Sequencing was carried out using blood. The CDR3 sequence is CASSSGGALLLPSTDTQYF. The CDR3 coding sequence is TGTGCCAGCAGCTCGGGGGGGGCCCTTTTACTCCCCTCCACAGATACGCAGTATTTT.